The sequence of this TCR beta chain was determined in a study of T cell repertoires in ileal Crohn's disease. Measured with immunoSEQ multiplex PCR; TCRdb has only the in-frame clones, and not every one. The sample includes under 12,000 clones, roughly 72% seen only once; the top ten take about 8.3%. The time point is: neoterminal ileum biopsy at postoperative endoscopy, about 6 months after surgery. This clone was counted a single time. CDR1 and CDR2 from the germline V gene are SEHNR and FQNEAQ (reference sequence). This CDR3 spans 12 amino acids. V was shortened by 3 bases and J by 0 bases, with 2 bases between the two germline ends.

The chain couples TRBV7-9 to TRBJ2-5; D gene unclear. The clonotype originates from an adult with Crohn's disease. The material sequenced was ileal tissue. The CDR3, as DNA: TGTGCCAGCAGCTTCGACCAAGAGACCCAGTACTTC. It is translated as CASSFDQETQYF.